Given below is one TCR beta chain in context. Its target antigen remains unknown. No base-level quality is on record; no much larger clone is a single base apart. The data derive from a study of shared clonotypes between healthy human individuals (TCRdb year 2020). As for the study more broadly: The cohort comprised a couple of women and a few men aged 18 to 49 years. For each donor, CD4 naive and CD4 memory were each run on three plates, CD8 naive on two plates, and CD8 memory on one plate. To estimate repertoire size and how much clonotype sharing occurs between individuals, the study deeply sequenced the blood TCR repertoires of about 5 healthy adults. To increase sequencing depth and limit assay-specific biases, different laboratories used diverse techniques to prepare libraries and sequence TCR repertoires. Leukapheresis yielded between about 0.85 and 10 billion PBMCs per donor.

The CDR3 runs 17 amino acids, cysteine and phenylalanine included. Only the CDR3 region is kept as DNA, spanning 51 bases read in frame from base 1. From the germline V gene, CDR1 is SGHRS and CDR2 is YFSETQ. After removal of 1 base from V and 4 bases from J, the junction retains 10 bases not matched to a gene. Using the deep immunoSEQ assay, multiplex PCR amplified TCR CDR3 regions from genomic DNA. Extracted genomic DNA from each cell subset was distributed evenly across all wells of several immunoSEQ 96-well plates, and each plate was treated as a replicate. For sorted subsets, about 200 ng genomic DNA, equal to 30,000 to 35,000 T cell genomes, was loaded into each replicate PCR. The purified libraries were quantified using a Qubit 3.0 fluorometer, sized with a Bioanalyzer 2100, and then quantified again using the KAPA Library Quantification kit. Every immunoSEQ 96-well plate was sequenced on a separate single-read 150-cycle Illumina NextSeq 550 flow cell. Concerning the study's data processing: The immunoSEQ output contained only junctional sequences without quality scores, so filtering could not match that applied to full-length reads. Sequences were annotated with PyIR, a Python wrapper for IgBLAST v1.9, using IMGT germline references to assign V/J genes and CDR3. Any read was removed if the V/J assignment was weak (E-value above 1e-6), the CDR3 was missing, or the read contained stop codons, out-of-frame junctions, or ambiguous translated residues. V3J clonotypes were defined by identical inferred V gene, J gene, and CDR3 amino acid sequence. To compute the percentage overlap between repertoires, the number of shared unique clonotypes was divided by the size of the smaller repertoire. Repertoire richness was assessed with RTK rarefaction, the Chao1 estimator, and Recon v2.1 estimates of unobserved clonotypes. OLGA was used to compute generation probabilities for all TCRbeta clonotypes that the gDNA method yielded from a few donors. As stored in TCRdb, this immuneACCESS dataset retains in-frame rearrangements with V and J assigned. A fraction of the clones does not appear; measured against another copy, unresolved V genes explain less than half of the discrepancy, and the remainder lacks a known reason. V and J calls and clone size follow that table, whereas D and trimming were derived from the DNA. In all, the sample holds nearly 2 million clones, and roughly 95% of those were seen once. The top ten hold approximately 1% of the sample.

Overall study outcomes, separate from this receptor: Larger estimated clonotype richness was generally found for naive subsets than for memory subsets. Compared with non-shared clonotypes, the clonotypes found in all four sorted-subset donors had higher generation probabilities. Across four donors, roughly 5% of naive CD4, approximately 4% of naive CD8, 2% to 2.5% of memory CD4, and 0.4% of memory CD8 clonotypes were shared. Only blood was sampled, and tissue TCR repertoires likely differ from those in blood. The genetic and exposure-history diversity represented was limited by the small number of donors. Pairwise subsampling indicated that sequencing depth was expected to affect the degree of clonotype sharing among donors. Even with the large sequencing depth, rarefaction of the sorted-subset datasets indicated that sequencing was incomplete.

For the CD8 naive samples, CD45RO-negative cells were positively selected for CCR7, yielding a CD45RA+CCR7+ population from which TemRA cells were excluded. The donors were healthy, HIV-negative adults with no recently reported acute infections or vaccinations. Every donor was a Caucasian adult living in Nashville, Tennessee, USA. After blood collection by leukapheresis, PBMCs were isolated using Ficoll-Histopaque density gradient centrifugation and then cryopreserved in the vapor phase of liquid nitrogen. Analytical flow cytometry was used to check the purity and quantity of each magnetically sorted T cell population. Genomic DNA was isolated from each sorted fraction and quantified by UV absorbance on a Nanodrop 2000c.

This clonotype was obtained from a man aged 18-30 years in good health. Sequencing was done on a sample of naive CD8+ T cells sorted from blood. This sample's cell subset or site label indicates: CD45RA+CCR7+. The chain links TRBV5-1 with TRBJ1-1; 10 central bases correspond to TRBD1. In nucleotide form, the sequence is TGCGCCAGCAGCTTGCTTACTGGGACAGGGGCCCTCACTGAAGCTTTCTTT. It encodes CASSLLTGTGALTEAFF. The CDR3 plus the reference TRBV5-1 and TRBJ1-1 genes for the other parts give the full variable domain: KAGVTQTPRYLIKTRGQQVTLSCSPISGHRSVSWYQQTPGQGLQFLFEYFSETQRNKGNFPGRFSGRQFSNSRSEMNVSTLELGDSALYLCASSLLTGTGALTEAFFGQGTRLTVV.